These 9 T cell receptor beta chains share one sample of origin, sequenced in a study of regulatory T cells in long-lasting Graves disease. Arm-PCR of CDR3 regions and iRepertoire HTBI primers were used to build TCR beta libraries. MiXCR was run by TCRdb on the multiplex PCR reads, yielding one entry per CDR3 protein. The sample lists some 300,000 distinct CDR3 sequences, 22% occurring once. Time point reported: persistent/refractory GD, antithyroid drugs over 5 years with positive TRAb. After RNA was extracted from PBMCs, the TCR library was made from it. The sequencing here drew on peripheral blood mononuclear cells (PBMCs), taken when the disease was refractory, from a patient treated with antithyroid drugs. These receptors were collected from a female donor with Graves disease.

This clonotype was recorded many times. V usage is TRBV28 and J usage is TRBJ1-3, with D hard to call. This CDR3 spans 20 amino acids. Germline lookup yields CDR1 MDHEN and CDR2 SYDVKM. Trimming stripped 6 bases from V and 0 bases from J, with 27 bases between. Written as DNA, the CDR3 is TGTGCCAGCAGCCCGAAATTCGCCAGGTGGCGAAGATTCTCTGGAAACACCATATATTTT. Translated, it gives CASSPKFARWRRFSGNTIYF.

This clonotype was detected ten times or more. The genes are TRBV6-1 and TRBJ1-2, with D possibly being TRBD1 (5 bases). The CDR3 is 13 amino acids. Trimming removed 7 bases from V and 4 bases from J, with 13 bases in between. Germline CDR1 and CDR2: MNHNS and SASEGT. In DNA form, the CDR3 reads TGTGCCAGCATCAGGGAAACCTTCTATGGCTACACCTTC. The encoded protein is CASIRETFYGYTF.

The chain couples TRBV15 to TRBJ2-7; 9 nucleotides match TRBD2. Germline V gene data show CDR1 as LNHNV and CDR2 as YYDKDF (reference sequence). The CDR3 length is 16 residues. V was pared by 5 bases and J by 1 base, with 9 bases of the junction left unmatched. CDR3 sequence: CATSLGEREVSYEQYF. In DNA, the CDR3 is TGTGCCACCAGCCTGGGGGAGCGGGAGGTATCCTACGAGCAGTACTTC.

This clonotype was seen only a few times. CDR3 nucleotides: TGTGCCAGCAGAGCCAGGGGCGAGCGAATTCAGTACTTC. It translates to CASRARGERIQYF. J is TRBJ2-4 and V is TRBV7-6, with a tentative D call TRBD1 (6 bases). Germline V gene data show CDR1 as SGHVS and CDR2 as FNYEAQ. V lost 6 bases, J lost 10 bases, and 16 bases lay in between. The CDR3 has 13 residues.

Of note for this clonotype: This may be a read error: a much more frequent sequence differs by one nucleotide. The chain uses TRBV7-3 and TRBJ2-5, with D possibly called TRBD1 or TRBD2 (5 bases each). CDR1 and CDR2 from the germline V gene are SGHTA and FQGTGA. The ends were cut back, 2 bases at V and 7 bases at J, with 14 bases in the middle. The CDR3 totals 14 residues. CDR3 DNA sequence: TGTGCCAGCAGCTTAGGTGGGGCCGGGGTGACCCAGTACTTC. As protein: CASSLGGAGVTQYF.

This clonotype was counted only a few times. The V gene is TRBV6-9, the J gene TRBJ2-5, with a tentative D call TRBD1 (6 bases). The germline gives CDR1 MNHGY, CDR2 SVAAGI. CDR3 length: 15 amino acids. With 3 bases removed from V and 5 bases from J, the gap between germline ends came to 16 bases. CDR3 DNA: TGTGCCAGCAGTTACGACGGACAGTTGGGGGAGACCCAGTACTTC. It encodes CASSYDGQLGETQYF.

This clonotype has just a few counts. DNA of the CDR3: TGTGCCAGCAGCTTAGGGGGACAGGGGGGAGGATTGGACGAGCAGTACTTC. It encodes CASSLGGQGGGLDEQYF. V is TRBV11-2 and J is TRBJ2-7; 11 bases agree with TRBD1. Unmatched junction bases numbered 10, after V lost 1 base and J lost 5 bases. CDR1 is SGHAT, CDR2 FQNNGV, per germline. This CDR3 is built from 17 residues.

The rearrangement links TRBV6-5 to TRBJ2-7; TRBD1 matches 9 bases. CDR1 is MNHEY and CDR2 is SVGAGI in the germline V gene. The V gene end was trimmed by 0 bases and the J gene end by 4 bases; junction bases not matched to a gene: 4. The CDR3 totals 15 residues. The CDR3 DNA sequence: TGTGCCAGCAGTTACTCTGGGACAGGGAATTACGAGCAGTACTTC. Amino acid sequence: CASSYSGTGNYEQYF.

In this sample, this clonotype turned up a few times. CDR3 in DNA: TGTGCCAGCAGTCCCCTATACAGGGTCACTGAAGCTTTCTTT. Translating it yields CASSPLYRVTEAFF. The chain carries TRBV28 and TRBJ1-1; tentative D call: TRBD1 (6 bases). The CDR3 covers 14 residues. Germline V CDR1 and CDR2: MDHEN, SYDVKM. V lost 5 bases to trimming and J lost 4 bases, with 14 bases between them.